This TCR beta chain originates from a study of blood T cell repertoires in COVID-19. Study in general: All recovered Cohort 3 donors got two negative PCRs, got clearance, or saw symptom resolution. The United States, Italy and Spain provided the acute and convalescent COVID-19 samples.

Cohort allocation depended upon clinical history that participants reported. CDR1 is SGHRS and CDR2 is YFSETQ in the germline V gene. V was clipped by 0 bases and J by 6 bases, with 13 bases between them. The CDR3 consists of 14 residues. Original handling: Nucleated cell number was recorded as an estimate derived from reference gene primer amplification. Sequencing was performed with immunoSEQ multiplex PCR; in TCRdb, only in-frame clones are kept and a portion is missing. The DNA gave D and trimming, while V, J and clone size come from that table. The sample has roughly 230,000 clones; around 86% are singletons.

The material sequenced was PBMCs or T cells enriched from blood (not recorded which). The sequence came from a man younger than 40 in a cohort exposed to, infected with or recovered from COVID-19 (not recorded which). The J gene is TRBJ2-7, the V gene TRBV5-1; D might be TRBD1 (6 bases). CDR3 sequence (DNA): TGCGCCAGCAGCTTGGGACAGGAGGTTAGCGAGCAGTACTTC. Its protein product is CASSLGQEVSEQYF.